Below are 13 T cell receptor beta chains sequenced from a single sample in a study of blood T cells in healthy people across ages. The authors ran a second PCR of roughly 6 to 12 cycles using a sample-barcoded 5' primer and a J-beta primer mix. TCRdb re-analysed the 5' RACE reads in MiXCR, keeping a single row per CDR3 protein. Among about a million distinct CDR3 sequences listed, approximately 38% were seen once. Sequenced material: blood. These receptors all come from a man in his late teens or twenties in good health.

V and J are TRBV7-9 and TRBJ1-1; the D is unclear. Germline CDR1 reads SEHNR; CDR2 reads FQNEAQ (reference sequence). V was trimmed by 6 bases and J by 0 bases, leaving 11 bases between them. CDR3 length: 14 residues. The CDR3 sequence: CASSISTLNTEAFF. The CDR3, as DNA: TGTGCCAGCAGTATCTCAACACTGAACACTGAAGCTTTCTTT.

The chain is built from TRBV20-1 and TRBJ2-3, with D perhaps TRBD1 (5 bases). Trimming left V 5 bases short and J 2 bases short, with 11 bases between. CDR1 is DFQATT, CDR2 SNEGSKA, per germline (reference sequence). The CDR3 contains 13 residues. The CDR3 here is CSARSGATDTQYF. CDR3 DNA sequence: TGCAGTGCTCGATCTGGGGCCACAGATACGCAGTATTTT.

Turning to this clonotype: A junction end diverges from the germline sequence, so it may reflect a read error. The rearrangement links TRBV4-2 to TRBJ1-6; 7 positions agree with TRBD1. Germline V gene sequence: CDR1 LGHNA, CDR2 YNFKEQ. CDR3 size: 16 residues. This chain's CDR3 is CASSQAPGQYSSPLHF. The CDR3 DNA follows: TGTGCCAGCAGCCAAGCCCCGGGACAGTATAGTTCACCCCTCCACTTT.

The count of this clonotype is one. This chain joins TRBV9 and TRBJ2-5; D is unclear. V was shortened by 4 bases and J by 11 bases, with 30 bases between the two germline ends. The CDR3 runs 17 residues. Germline CDR1 reads SGDLS; CDR2 reads YYNGEE. For the CDR3, the DNA is TGTGCCAGCAGCCCAAACCCCGTCGAAGCCACCTACAATAAGCAGTACTTC. This codes for CASSPNPVEATYNKQYF.

This clonotype showed up just once. Being one base from a much bigger clone, this may be a read error. The chain links TRBV12-3 or TRBV12-4 to TRBJ2-1; 7 nucleotides line up with TRBD1. V shed 7 bases and J 13 bases; nucleotides not matched to a gene: 13. The CDR3 consists of 13 residues. In nucleotides, the CDR3 is TGTGCCAGCACCTGGACGGGGACAGAGACCCAGTTCTTC. This encodes CASTWTGTETQFF.

The chain carries TRBV4-3 and TRBJ1-5; D is ambiguous. Trimming took 0 bases from V and 3 from J, leaving 12 bases between them. The germline CDR1 and CDR2 sequences are LGHNA and YSLEER. The CDR3 is made up of 16 amino acids. CDR3 amino acids: CASSQDWAPYNQPQHF. In DNA form, the CDR3 reads TGCGCCAGCAGCCAAGATTGGGCGCCATACAATCAGCCCCAGCATTTT.

The rearrangement joins TRBV7-9 to TRBJ2-7; possible D gene TRBD1, 5 bases. The germline V gene has CDR1 SEHNR and CDR2 FQNEAQ (reference sequence). The CDR3 spans 15 residues. Deletions cut 0 bases from V and 7 bases from J, with 16 bases between. The CDR3 DNA is TGTGCCAGCAGCTTAGCTGGCGACAGCTGCAATGAGCAGTACTTC. Its protein is CASSLAGDSCNEQYF.

This clonotype was counted at least ten times. V usage is TRBV2 and J usage is TRBJ2-3; D possibly corresponds to TRBD1 (5 bases). Trimming pared 8 bases from V and 2 bases from J, leaving 14 bases between. CDR1 and CDR2 (germline): SNHLY, FYNNEI. This CDR3 contains 14 residues. CDR3 amino acids: CASVPQASTDTQYF. The CDR3 nucleotides read TGTGCCAGCGTCCCACAGGCCTCCACAGATACGCAGTATTTT.

This chain connects TRBV7-9 to TRBJ1-2; D is undetermined. Germline assignment: CDR1 SEHNR and CDR2 FQNEAQ (reference sequence). V lost 9 bases and J lost 6, with 11 bases in between. The CDR3 consists of 11 residues. CDR3 in DNA: TGTGCCAGTAGCCGACCGGATGGCTACACCTTC. It is translated as CASSRPDGYTF.

The chain combines TRBV20-1 with TRBJ1-5; possible D gene TRBD1, 5 bases. This CDR3 is 14 amino acids long. Trimming shortened V by 5 bases and J by 0 bases, and 11 bases separated the two germline ends. CDR1 is DFQATT and CDR2 is SNEGSKA in the germline V gene (reference sequence). CDR3 coding DNA: TGCAGTGCTGTACAGGCTAATAGCAATCAGCCCCAGCATTTT. Translated: CSAVQANSNQPQHF.

The V call is TRBV7-2, the J call TRBJ2-2, with 11 nucleotides matching TRBD2. Germline CDR1 SGHTA, CDR2 FQGNSA. With 5 bases clipped from V and 6 bases from J, the junction kept 8 bases outside the gene matches. This CDR3 has 16 residues. DNA of the CDR3: TGTGCCAGCAGCCGAACTAGCGGGGGACCGCCCGGGGAGCTGTTTTTT. The encoded protein is CASSRTSGGPPGELFF.

Only a few counts were recorded for this clonotype. The chain joins TRBV6-1 to TRBJ2-1, with D perhaps TRBD2 (6 bases). Trimming stripped 0 bases from V and 9 bases from J, with 12 bases between. This CDR3 is 14 amino acids long. Germline CDR1 and CDR2: MNHNS and SASEGT. The CDR3 spells CASSEARRGAEQFF. Written as DNA, the CDR3 is TGTGCCAGCAGTGAAGCAAGGAGGGGTGCTGAGCAGTTCTTC.

V is TRBV28 and J is TRBJ2-5; D might be TRBD2 (7 bases). The closer fit of TRBJ2-7 to the DNA end suggests the J call may be wrong. This CDR3 comprises 16 residues. Per the germline V gene, CDR1 is MDHEN and CDR2 is SYDVKM. The CDR3 sequence: CASSLRGGQGIYEQYF. In DNA, the CDR3 is TGTGCCAGCAGTTTAAGGGGGGGGCAGGGAATCTACGAGCAGTACTTC.